This T cell receptor (beta chain) was recovered during a study of CD8 T cells in ankylosing spondylitis. MiXCR, applied by TCRdb to the 5' RACE reads, yields one record per CDR3 protein. The profile shows about 150,000 distinct CDR3 sequences, around a third of them singletons. The clonotype comes from a male donor with ankylosing spondylitis. The sequenced material came from synovial fluid, either unsorted or a sorted T cell fraction (not recorded which).

In DNA, the CDR3 is TGTGCCAGCAGCAACAGGCTCTCTGGGGCCAACGTCCTGACTTTC. Protein product: CASSNRLSGANVLTF. The chain links TRBV11-2 to TRBJ2-6, with D tentatively TRBD1 (5 bases). V lost 5 bases to trimming and J lost 0 bases, with 8 bases between them. Germline V lookup: CDR1 SGHAT, CDR2 FQNNGV. The CDR3 spans 15 residues.